The next 23 T cell receptor beta chains were all read from a single sample in a study of blood T cell repertoires in COVID-19. Profiling relied on immunoSEQ multiplex PCR, and the TCRdb table lists in-frame clones only, not all of them. The sample holds tens of thousands of clones; 94% are singletons and the top ten take 4.1%. Sequencing input: peripheral blood. The receptors derive from a human donor with active COVID-19. The donor label of this sample is uncertain.

The chain is built from TRBV19 and TRBJ1-6, with D possibly being TRBD1 (5 bases). The CDR3 has 14 amino acids. The V and J ends lost 7 bases and 2 bases respectively, with 9 bases between them. Germline V gene data show CDR1 as LNHDA and CDR2 as SQIVND (reference sequence). CDR3: CASTRDPYNSPLHF. In nucleotides, the CDR3 is TGTGCCAGTACCAGGGATCCCTATAATTCACCCCTCCACTTT.

This chain uses TRBV7-2 with TRBJ1-4, with 8 positions matching TRBD1. Germline loops: CDR1 SGHTA, CDR2 FQGNSA. Germline trimming cut 7 bases from V and 7 bases from J; bases unmatched to any gene: 8. The CDR3 is made up of 14 amino acids. CDR3 in amino acids: CASNTGGEGEKLFF. In DNA, the CDR3 is TGTGCCAGCAACACAGGGGGAGAGGGTGAAAAACTGTTTTTT.

This clone has just one count. The chain is built from TRBV18 and TRBJ2-3; D is perhaps TRBD2 (5 bases). Germline assignment: CDR1 KGHSH and CDR2 LQKENI. Trimming took off 3 bases at V and 3 bases at J, with 10 bases between the two ends. The CDR3 runs to 14 residues. The CDR3 DNA follows: TGTGCCAGCTCACCGTCATCGGGAACAGATACGCAGTATTTT. Its protein product is CASSPSSGTDTQYF.

The rearrangement links TRBV11-3 to TRBJ2-5; the D gene is possibly TRBD1 (5 bases). CDR3 length equals 18 residues. V lost 3 bases and J 1 base, leaving 21 bases between the germline ends. CDR1 is SGHNT and CDR2 is YENEEA in the germline V gene. CDR3 sequence (DNA): TGTGCCAGCAGCTTTCCCGTGATCCTACAGGCCACCCAAGAGACCCAGTACTTC. It translates to CASSFPVILQATQETQYF.

This clone was recorded a few times. The chain is built from TRBV9 and TRBJ2-1; 11 nucleotides agree with TRBD2. CDR3 length: 16 amino acids. The germline V gene has CDR1 SGDLS and CDR2 YYNGEE. V lost 0 bases to trimming and J lost 8 bases; unmatched junction nucleotides: 7. The CDR3: CASSVGPSGRYDEQFF. The CDR3 bases are TGTGCCAGCAGCGTAGGGCCTAGCGGGAGGTACGATGAGCAGTTCTTC.

The gene calls are TRBV7-8 and TRBJ2-1, with a weak D call TRBD1 (6 bases). This CDR3 has 15 amino acids. Deletions cut 5 bases from V and 1 base from J, with 12 bases between. Germline V lookup: CDR1 SGHVS, CDR2 FQNEAQ. CDR3 coding DNA: TGTGCCAGCAGCCTCGACAGGATTTCCTACAATGAGCAGTTCTTC. Translation: CASSLDRISYNEQFF.

CDR3 DNA: TGTGCCACCAGCAGAGACAGGGGGTATGACTATGGCTACACCTTC. Residues: CATSRDRGYDYGYTF. The chain uses TRBV15 and TRBJ1-2; TRBD1 agrees at 7 bases. J was trimmed by 3 bases and V by 0 bases; bases with no gene match: 4. The CDR3 is 15 amino acids. Germline loops: CDR1 LNHNV, CDR2 YYDKDF (reference sequence). Full variable domain (remainder filled in from reference TRBV15 and TRBJ1-2): DAMVIQNPRYQVTQFGKPVTLSCSQTLNHNVMYWYQQKSSQAPKLLFHYYDKDFNNEADTPDNFQSRRPNTSFCFLDIRSPGLGDTAMYLCATSRDRGYDYGYTFGSGTRLTVV.

The rearrangement links TRBV18 to TRBJ2-3; TRBD2 might be the D (5 bases). Trimming shortened V by 3 bases and J by 2 bases, and 6 bases separated the two germline ends. The CDR3 sequence is 13 residues long. Germline CDR1 reads KGHSH; CDR2 reads LQKENI. The CDR3 spells CASSPRDTDTQYF. The CDR3 DNA reads as TGTGCCAGCTCACCGAGGGACACAGATACGCAGTATTTT.

The CDR3 spells CATSGGTANYGYTF. The CDR3 nucleotides read TGTGCCACCAGTGGGGGGACAGCTAACTATGGCTACACCTTC. The J gene is TRBJ1-2, the V gene TRBV24-1, with TRBD1 identical over 7 bases. Germline V CDR1 and CDR2: KGHDR, SFDVKD. The CDR3 runs to 14 residues. The trim removed 5 bases at V and 0 bases at J, leaving 2 bases unmatched.

The chain combines TRBV5-1 with TRBJ2-2; maybe TRBD2 (5 bases). V was shortened by 0 bases and J by 0 bases, with 6 bases between the two germline ends. This CDR3 spans 15 amino acids. CDR1 and CDR2 from the germline V gene are SGHRS and YFSETQ. CDR3 sequence reads: CASSLVEANTGELFF. In DNA, the CDR3 is TGCGCCAGCAGCTTGGTGGAGGCGAACACCGGGGAGCTGTTTTTT.

The chain is built from TRBV6-5 and TRBJ1-3, with D perhaps TRBD1 (6 bases). There are 13 residues in the CDR3. V lost 5 bases and J lost 1, with 6 bases in between. Germline V gene lookup returns CDR1 MNHEY and CDR2 SVGAGI. This CDR3 is CASSTGSGNTIYF. The CDR3 DNA sequence: TGTGCCAGCAGTACAGGGTCTGGAAACACCATATATTTT.

The chain combines TRBV6-1 with TRBJ2-1; 7 bases align to TRBD2. CDR1 MNHNS and CDR2 SASEGT come from the germline V gene. There are 15 residues in the CDR3. With 2 bases clipped from V and 0 bases from J, the junction kept 1 base outside the gene matches. CDR3 in DNA: TGTGCCAGCAGTGAACTAGCGGCCTCCTACAATGAGCAGTTCTTC. This encodes CASSELAASYNEQFF.

The chain links TRBV5-1 to TRBJ2-3, with no clear D. Trimming shortened V by 5 bases and J by 4 bases, and 5 bases separated the two germline ends. Looked up from germline, CDR1 is SGHRS and CDR2 is YFSETQ. CDR3 length: 11 amino acids. The CDR3 spells CASSFADTQYF. The CDR3 DNA reads TGCGCCAGCAGTTTCGCAGATACGCAGTATTTT.

The chain couples TRBV6-2 or TRBV6-3 to TRBJ1-1; D is undetermined. Germline CDR1 MNHEY, CDR2 SVGEGT. With 2 bases removed from V and 5 bases from J, the gap between germline ends came to 12 bases. CDR3 length equals 14 residues. This chain's CDR3 is CASSYTRPGTEAFF. In DNA, the CDR3 is TGTGCCAGCAGTTACACTAGACCTGGAACTGAAGCTTTCTTT.

The rearrangement uses TRBV6-5 and TRBJ2-1, with D perhaps matching TRBD2 (5 bases). Germline-derived CDR1 and CDR2 are MNHEY and SVGAGI. The CDR3 is made up of 14 amino acids. Trimming shortened V by 2 bases and J by 4 bases, and 9 bases separated the two germline ends. The CDR3 coding sequence is TGTGCCAGCAGTTACAGCCGGGGATACAATGAGCAGTTCTTC. Translated: CASSYSRGYNEQFF.

The chain combines TRBV7-2 with TRBJ2-3, with TRBD2 identical over 7 bases. The CDR3 sequence is 13 residues long. Trimming cost V 0 bases and J 10 bases; bases outside gene matches: 4. Germline V gene sequence: CDR1 SGHTA, CDR2 FQGNSA. Here the CDR3 reads CASSLAFAGAQYF. The CDR3 DNA reads as TGTGCCAGCAGCTTAGCGTTTGCGGGAGCGCAGTATTTT.

The chain is built from TRBV7-9 and TRBJ1-1; 9 bases map to TRBD1. The CDR3 consists of 16 residues. V dropped 0 bases and J dropped 10; count of bases not matched to a gene: 12. Looked up from germline, CDR1 is SEHNR and CDR2 is FQNEAQ (reference sequence). The CDR3 loop reads CASSLAGTGLQDGAFF. CDR3 coding DNA: TGTGCCAGCAGCTTAGCTGGGACAGGGCTACAAGATGGAGCTTTCTTT.

The V and J genes are TRBV11-2 and TRBJ2-5; D is unresolved. V lost 1 base to trimming and J lost 1 base, with 13 bases between them. This CDR3 is 16 amino acids long. Germline V gene sequence: CDR1 SGHAT, CDR2 FQNNGV. The CDR3: CASSLVAGSLQETQYF. CDR3 nucleotide sequence: TGTGCCAGCAGCTTAGTCGCAGGTTCCCTCCAAGAGACCCAGTACTTC.

The chain links TRBV27 to TRBJ2-2; D is perhaps TRBD1 (6 bases). Germline V CDR1 and CDR2: MNHEY, SMNVEV (reference sequence). This CDR3 has 13 amino acids. Trimming removed 5 bases at V and 6 bases at J, with 10 bases between. The chain's CDR3 is CASSRTGPGELFF. The CDR3 DNA follows: TGTGCCAGCAGTCGTACAGGGCCCGGGGAGCTGTTTTTT.

This chain joins TRBV27 and TRBJ2-7; a weak D match, TRBD2 (6 bases). Germline CDR1 and CDR2: MNHEY and SMNVEV (reference sequence). This CDR3 spans 15 amino acids. Trimming stripped 0 bases from V and 4 bases from J, with 13 bases between. The CDR3, as DNA: TGTGCCAGCAGTTTATCGGCACTGGGGGGATACGAGCAGTACTTC. Protein product: CASSLSALGGYEQYF.

This chain connects TRBV5-8 to TRBJ2-7; 7 bases are shared with TRBD2. The CDR3 totals 14 residues. The J segment lost 3 bases and the V segment lost 9 bases, leaving 12 bases of the junction unmatched. The V gene's germline CDR1 is SGHTS and CDR2 YDEGEE. CDR3 protein: CATHAPGRVYEQYF. CDR3 nucleotides: TGTGCCACCCACGCCCCGGGGAGGGTCTACGAGCAGTACTTC.

The V gene is TRBV27, the J gene TRBJ2-1; TRBD1 aligns across 7 bases. Germline assignment: CDR1 MNHEY and CDR2 SMNVEV (reference sequence). The CDR3 contains 15 residues. With V trimmed by 6 bases and J by 0 bases, 5 bases remained unmatched. The CDR3 DNA reads as TGTGCCAGCAGCCAGGGACAGAGCTCCTACAATGAGCAGTTCTTC. This sequence encodes CASSQGQSSYNEQFF.

This chain joins TRBV27 and TRBJ2-7; D is possibly TRBD2 (5 bases). The V and J ends lost 6 bases and 2 bases respectively, with 14 bases between them. There are 14 residues in the CDR3. Germline CDR1 is MNHEY and CDR2 is SMNVEV (reference sequence). Written as DNA, the CDR3 is TGTGCCAGCAGCCGAGGGCAGCCGACCTACGAGCAGTACTTC. This encodes CASSRGQPTYEQYF.